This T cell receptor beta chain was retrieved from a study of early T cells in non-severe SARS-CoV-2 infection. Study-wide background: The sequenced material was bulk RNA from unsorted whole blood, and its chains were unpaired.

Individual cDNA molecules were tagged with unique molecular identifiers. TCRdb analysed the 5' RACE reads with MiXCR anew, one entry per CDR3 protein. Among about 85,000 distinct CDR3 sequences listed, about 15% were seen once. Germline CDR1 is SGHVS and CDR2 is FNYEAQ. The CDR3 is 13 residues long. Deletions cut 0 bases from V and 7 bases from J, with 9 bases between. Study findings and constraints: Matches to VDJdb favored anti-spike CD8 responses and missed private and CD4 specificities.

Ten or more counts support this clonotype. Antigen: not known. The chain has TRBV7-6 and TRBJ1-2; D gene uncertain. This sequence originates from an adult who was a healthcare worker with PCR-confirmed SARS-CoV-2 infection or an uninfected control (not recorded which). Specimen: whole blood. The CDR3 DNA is TGTGCCAGCAGCTTAGCGGGATCTGGTGGCTACACCTTC. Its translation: CASSLAGSGGYTF.